One sample yielded the 10 T cell receptor beta chains listed below, sequenced in a study of human T cells and chemical hapten exposure. Time point in this sample: patch test 3, about 24 weeks after DPC sensitization. Regarding treatment: therapeutic diphenylcyclopropenone sensitization with weekly scalp DPC. TCRdb reprocessed the RACE reads with MiXCR, giving one entry per CDR3 protein. The sample includes some 170,000 distinct CDR3 sequences, 28% of them seen just once. The specimen comprised whole blood, sampled in connection with sensitization to the hapten diphenylcyclopropenone (DPC). The receptors were gathered from a woman younger than 35 with alopecia areata. Some clones in this sample may be carry-over from other donors' samples.

This clonotype occurred a few times. The rearrangement uses TRBV27 and TRBJ2-1; D remains unclear. The V end lost 2 bases, the J end lost 6 bases, and 11 bases lay between the germline ends. CDR1 and CDR2 (germline): MNHEY, SMNVEV (reference sequence). The CDR3 covers 14 residues. This chain's CDR3 is CASSLRQYLNEQFF. DNA for the CDR3: TGTGCCAGCAGTTTACGGCAGTATCTCAATGAGCAGTTCTTC.

This rearrangement joins TRBV4-3 to TRBJ2-6; TRBD2 matches at 9 bases. CDR1 and CDR2 from the germline V gene are LGHNA and YSLEER. The junction had 6 bases not matched to a gene; V was cut back by 0 bases and J by 0 bases. This CDR3 is built from 19 residues. The CDR3 loop reads CASSQDMSGGLSGANVLTF. The CDR3, as DNA: TGCGCCAGCAGCCAAGATATGAGCGGGGGGCTCTCTGGGGCCAACGTCCTGACTTTC.

Written as DNA, the CDR3 is TGCAGCGTTGAAGCGGGGACAGCCCCCCAGTACTTC. Protein sequence: CSVEAGTAPQYF. The V call is TRBV29-1, the J call TRBJ2-5; 7 bases match TRBD1. The length of the CDR3 is 12 residues. Trimming cost V 1 base and J 9 bases; bases outside gene matches: 5. Per the germline V gene, CDR1 is SQVTM and CDR2 is ANQGSEA.

The chain joins TRBV3-1 to TRBJ2-7; D remains unclear. The CDR3 runs 15 residues. Between the trimmed V and J ends, which lost 4 bases and 2 bases, there was a span of 15 bases. Germline V lookup: CDR1 LGHDT, CDR2 YNNKEL (reference sequence). The CDR3 region has the DNA TGTGCCAGCAGCCCCAAGGGCCTCGGCGCCTACGAGCAGTACTTC. Protein product: CASSPKGLGAYEQYF.

This clonotype appeared a few times. This rearrangement joins TRBV20-1 to TRBJ2-4; D is ambiguous. V was cut by 3 bases and J by 3 bases, with 18 bases left in between. There are 16 residues in the CDR3. Looked up from germline, CDR1 is DFQATT and CDR2 is SNEGSKA (reference sequence). The CDR3 loop reads CSASPQLLLGKNIQYF. The CDR3 nucleotides are TGCAGTGCTAGTCCACAGCTCCTTCTTGGCAAAAACATTCAGTACTTC.

This clonotype has a count of ten or more. This chain joins TRBV11-2 and TRBJ1-3; D may be TRBD1 (6 bases). The CDR3 runs to 15 residues. Looked up from germline, CDR1 is SGHAT and CDR2 is FQNNGV. Trimming shortened V by 5 bases and J by 4 bases, and 15 bases separated the two germline ends. CDR3 sequence reads: CASSPPGTPGNTIYF. DNA of the CDR3: TGTGCCAGCAGCCCCCCCGGGACACCCGGAAACACCATATATTTT.

The chain has TRBV7-9 and TRBJ2-2, with a tentative D call TRBD1 (6 bases). Trimming removed 5 bases at V and 7 bases at J, with 14 bases between. The CDR3 loop spans 14 amino acids. Germline CDR1 SEHNR, CDR2 FQNEAQ (reference sequence). The CDR3, as DNA: TGTGCCAGCAGCCCGCCCACAGGGATCGGGGAGCTGTTTTTT. It yields the protein CASSPPTGIGELFF.

This clonotype was counted only a few times. Written as DNA, the CDR3 is TGCAGTGCTAGACGTGGACTAGCGGGACAAGAGACCCAGTACTTC. It translates to CSARRGLAGQETQYF. The genes are TRBV20-1 and TRBJ2-5; 12 nucleotides align to TRBD2. This CDR3 spans 15 amino acids. Trimming cost V 2 bases and J 2 bases; bases outside gene matches: 3. Germline loops: CDR1 DFQATT, CDR2 SNEGSKA (reference sequence).

This clonotype has only one observation. This sequence joins TRBV9 and TRBJ2-7; TRBD2 might be the D (7 bases). CDR3 length: 14 amino acids. Germline V gives CDR1 SGDLS, CDR2 YYNGEE. Deletions cut 4 bases from V and 3 bases from J, with 14 bases between. The CDR3 nucleotides are TGTGCCAGCAGCCCTGAGGGGGGGTTCTACGAGCAGTACTTC. It translates to CASSPEGGFYEQYF.

This clonotype showed up just a few times. V gene TRBV25-1 combines with J gene TRBJ2-3; D not resolved. V was shortened by 2 bases and J by 10 bases, with 16 bases between the two germline ends. There are 14 residues in the CDR3. Per germline, CDR1 MGHDK and CDR2 SYGVNS. CDR3 in DNA: TGTGCCAGCAGTGAACACCTCCCTGGCAGGCCGCAGTATTTT. It specifies CASSEHLPGRPQYF.